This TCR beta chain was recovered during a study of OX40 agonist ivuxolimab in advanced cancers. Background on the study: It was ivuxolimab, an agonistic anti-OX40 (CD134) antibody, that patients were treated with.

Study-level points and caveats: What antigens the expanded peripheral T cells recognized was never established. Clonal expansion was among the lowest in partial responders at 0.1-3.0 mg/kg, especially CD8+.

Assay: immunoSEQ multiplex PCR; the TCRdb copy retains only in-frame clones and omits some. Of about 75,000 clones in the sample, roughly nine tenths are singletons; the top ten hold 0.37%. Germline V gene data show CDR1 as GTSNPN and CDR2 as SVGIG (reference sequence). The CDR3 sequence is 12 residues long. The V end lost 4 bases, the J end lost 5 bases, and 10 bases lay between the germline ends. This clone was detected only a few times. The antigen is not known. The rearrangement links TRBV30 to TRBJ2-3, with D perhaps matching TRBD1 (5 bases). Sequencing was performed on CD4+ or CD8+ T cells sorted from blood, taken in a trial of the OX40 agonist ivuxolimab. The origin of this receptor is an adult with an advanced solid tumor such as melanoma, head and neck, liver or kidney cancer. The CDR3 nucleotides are TGTGCCTGGACAGGGTCAGGAGATACGCAGTATTTT. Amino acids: CAWTGSGDTQYF. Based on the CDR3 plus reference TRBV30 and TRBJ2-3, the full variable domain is SQTIHQWPATLVQPVGSPLSLECTVEGTSNPNLYWYRQAAGRGLQLLFYSVGIGQISSEVPQNLSASRPQDRQFILSSKKLLLSDSGFYLCAWTGSGDTQYFGPGTRLTVL.